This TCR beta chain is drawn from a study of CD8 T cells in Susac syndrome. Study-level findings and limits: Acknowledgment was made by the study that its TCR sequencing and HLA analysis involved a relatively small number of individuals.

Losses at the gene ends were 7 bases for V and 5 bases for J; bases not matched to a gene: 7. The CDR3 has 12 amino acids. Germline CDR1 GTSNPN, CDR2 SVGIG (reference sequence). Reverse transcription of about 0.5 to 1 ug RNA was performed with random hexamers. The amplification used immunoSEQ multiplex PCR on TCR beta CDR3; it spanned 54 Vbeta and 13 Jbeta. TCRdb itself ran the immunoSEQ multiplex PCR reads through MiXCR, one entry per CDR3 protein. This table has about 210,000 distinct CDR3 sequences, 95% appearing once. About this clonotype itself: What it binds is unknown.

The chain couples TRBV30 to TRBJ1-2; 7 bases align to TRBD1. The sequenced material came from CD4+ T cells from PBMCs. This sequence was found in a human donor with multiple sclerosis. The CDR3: CAYRDSEYGYTF. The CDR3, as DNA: TGTGCCTACCGGGACAGTGAATATGGCTACACCTTC. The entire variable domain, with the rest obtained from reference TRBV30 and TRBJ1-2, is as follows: SQTIHQWPATLVQPVGSPLSLECTVEGTSNPNLYWYRQAAGRGLQLLFYSVGIGQISSEVPQNLSASRPQDRQFILSSKKLLLSDSGFYLCAYRDSEYGYTFGSGTRLTVV.